Below, 14 T cell receptor beta chains from the same sample are listed, as sequenced in a study of spatial heterogeneity in lung cancer. Study-level findings and limits: One measure, the expanded intratumoral alpha and beta TCR count, tracked tumor mutation counts.

No antigen has been identified for these receptors. Time point described: sample taken at primary tumor resection. TCRdb used MiXCR to reprocess the 5' RACE reads, holding one entry per CDR3 protein. This repertoire shows some 5,100 distinct CDR3 sequences, 20% to 25% found once; its top ten account for roughly a tenth. Sequencing was performed on lung tumor tissue, taken at surgery. These receptors came from a male donor with early-stage non-small cell lung cancer.

By frequency in the sample, this clonotype is large. The J gene is TRBJ2-2, the V gene TRBV7-6, with 8 bases that match TRBD1. Germline assignment: CDR1 SGHVS and CDR2 FNYEAQ. The length of the CDR3 is 15 residues. V lost 8 bases and J lost 3; bases outside the gene matches: 8. The CDR3 DNA is TGTGCCAGCGGAGAACAGGGGGGAGACACCGGGGAGCTGTTTTTT. Residues: CASGEQGGDTGELFF.

This clonotype was seen more than once but under ten times. V is TRBV6-2 or TRBV6-3 and J is TRBJ2-7; the D gene is possibly TRBD1 (6 bases). This CDR3 spans 11 amino acids. The V and J ends lost 4 bases and 7 bases respectively, with 8 bases between them. Germline assignment: CDR1 MNHEY and CDR2 SVGEGT. As DNA, the CDR3 is TGTGCCAGCAGTTTTCAGGGGGAGCAGTACTTC. Residues: CASSFQGEQYF.

With respect to this clonotype: The junction does not match germline at one end; this may be a read error. The genes are TRBV7-9 and TRBJ2-1; no firm D call. From germline, CDR1 is SEHNR and CDR2 FQNEAQ (reference sequence). The CDR3 totals 8 residues. CDR3 coding DNA: TGTGCCAGCAGCTTAGAGTCGTTC. This codes for CASSLESF.

This clonotype is deemed large. The chain uses TRBV30 and TRBJ2-6; the D is unclear. The germline V gene has CDR1 GTSNPN and CDR2 SVGIG (reference sequence). This CDR3 region has 12 residues. Written as DNA, the CDR3 is TGTGCTGAGAACTCTGGGGCCAACGTCCTGACTTTC. Residues: CAENSGANVLTF.

This clonotype was detected a few times. V and J are TRBV12-3 or TRBV12-4 and TRBJ2-3; 8 bases line up with TRBD2. The CDR3 length is 16 residues. V shed 4 bases and J 3 bases; nucleotides not matched to a gene: 9. The CDR3 nucleotides are TGTGCCAGCAGTTCCCAACCGGGACTAGTTACAGATACGCAGTATTTT. This translates into CASSSQPGLVTDTQYF.

In this sample, this clonotype turned up many times. V gene TRBV20-1 combines with J gene TRBJ2-5; possible D gene TRBD2, 6 bases. V lost 1 base to trimming and J lost 5 bases, with 17 bases between them. CDR3 length: 15 residues. Germline-derived CDR1 and CDR2 are DFQATT and SNEGSKA (reference sequence). The CDR3 region has the DNA TGCAGTGCTAGAGGCTCCAGCGGAGGGCGGGAGACCCAGTACTTC. It translates to CSARGSSGGRETQYF.

This clonotype occurred many times. The chain couples TRBV9 to TRBJ2-6; perhaps TRBD1 as D (6 bases). The V end was cut by 4 bases, the J end by 0 bases, with 20 bases between. Germline V lookup: CDR1 SGDLS, CDR2 YYNGEE. The length of the CDR3 is 19 residues. The CDR3 reads CASSPGRGRGFSGANVLTF. In DNA form, the CDR3 reads TGTGCCAGCAGCCCCGGCAGGGGAAGGGGATTCTCTGGGGCCAACGTCCTGACTTTC. The variable domain in full, with the rest retrieved from reference TRBV9 and TRBJ2-6, is DSGVTQTPKHLITATGQRVTLRCSPRSGDLSVYWYQQSLDQGLQFLIQYYNGEERAKGNILERFSAQQFPDLHSELNLSSLELGDSALYFCASSPGRGRGFSGANVLTFGAGSRLTVL.

A few counts support this clonotype. The chain uses TRBV4-3 and TRBJ2-1, with D unresolved. The germline gives CDR1 LGHNA, CDR2 YSLEER. The CDR3 runs 17 residues. The V end lost 0 bases, the J end lost 0 bases, and 12 bases lay between the germline ends. The CDR3 bases are TGCGCCAGCAGCCAAGACTCCTCAAGTAGCTCCTACAATGAGCAGTTCTTC. Translated, it gives CASSQDSSSSSYNEQFF.

This clonotype is classed as medium-sized (0.01 to 0.1%). The chain is built from TRBV5-4 and TRBJ2-5; perhaps TRBD2 as D (5 bases). V was clipped by 4 bases and J by 4 bases, with 20 bases between them. Per the germline V gene, CDR1 is SGHNT and CDR2 is YYREEE (reference sequence). This CDR3 contains 16 residues. The CDR3 sequence is CASSIGLAKGGETQYF. The CDR3 DNA reads as TGTGCCAGCAGCATCGGGCTAGCAAAAGGCGGAGAGACCCAGTACTTC.

This clonotype came up once. The junction differs from germline at one of its ends, possibly a read error. CDR3: CASSTGVDGNTEAFF. In nucleotides, the CDR3 is TGTGCCAGCTCAACGGGGGTTGACGGTAACACTGAGGCTTTCTTT. This chain joins TRBV18 and TRBJ1-1; possible D gene TRBD1, 5 bases. Germline loops: CDR1 KGHSH, CDR2 LQKENI. This CDR3 comprises 15 residues.

The V call is TRBV7-9, the J call TRBJ2-1; D not certain. This CDR3 contains 12 residues. Trimming left V 6 bases short and J 9 bases short, with 12 bases between. Germline V gives CDR1 SEHNR, CDR2 FQNEAQ (reference sequence). Written as DNA, the CDR3 is TGTGCCAGCAGGCCCCCGTCTGCTGAGCAGTTCTTC. The encoded protein is CASRPPSAEQFF.

This clonotype was detected a few times. The rearrangement links TRBV6-5 to TRBJ2-3; 11 nucleotides line up with TRBD1. J was trimmed by 3 bases and V by 10 bases; bases with no gene match: 6. The CDR3 consists of 14 residues. Germline CDR1 and CDR2: MNHEY and SVGAGI. CDR3 coding DNA: TGTGCCAACTCTGGGGACAGGGGGACAGATACGCAGTATTTT. Translating gives CANSGDRGTDTQYF.

The chain carries TRBV27 and TRBJ2-5; no clear D gene. The V gene lost 8 bases and the J gene lost 2 bases, with 18 bases spanning the gap. This CDR3 spans 15 amino acids. Germline CDR1 and CDR2: MNHEY and SMNVEV (reference sequence). The CDR3 DNA follows: TGTGCCAGCGCCCTGTTCCGAGTGTCTCAAGAGACCCAGTACTTC. This codes for CASALFRVSQETQYF.

This clonotype has ten or more counts. The rearrangement uses TRBV7-6 and TRBJ2-7, with D hard to call. CDR1 and CDR2 from the germline V gene are SGHVS and FNYEAQ. V lost 1 base and J lost 7, with 14 bases in between. The CDR3 loop spans 14 amino acids. The CDR3 spells CASSLGVQPKEQYF. CDR3 DNA sequence: TGTGCCAGCAGCTTAGGGGTGCAGCCGAAGGAGCAGTACTTC.